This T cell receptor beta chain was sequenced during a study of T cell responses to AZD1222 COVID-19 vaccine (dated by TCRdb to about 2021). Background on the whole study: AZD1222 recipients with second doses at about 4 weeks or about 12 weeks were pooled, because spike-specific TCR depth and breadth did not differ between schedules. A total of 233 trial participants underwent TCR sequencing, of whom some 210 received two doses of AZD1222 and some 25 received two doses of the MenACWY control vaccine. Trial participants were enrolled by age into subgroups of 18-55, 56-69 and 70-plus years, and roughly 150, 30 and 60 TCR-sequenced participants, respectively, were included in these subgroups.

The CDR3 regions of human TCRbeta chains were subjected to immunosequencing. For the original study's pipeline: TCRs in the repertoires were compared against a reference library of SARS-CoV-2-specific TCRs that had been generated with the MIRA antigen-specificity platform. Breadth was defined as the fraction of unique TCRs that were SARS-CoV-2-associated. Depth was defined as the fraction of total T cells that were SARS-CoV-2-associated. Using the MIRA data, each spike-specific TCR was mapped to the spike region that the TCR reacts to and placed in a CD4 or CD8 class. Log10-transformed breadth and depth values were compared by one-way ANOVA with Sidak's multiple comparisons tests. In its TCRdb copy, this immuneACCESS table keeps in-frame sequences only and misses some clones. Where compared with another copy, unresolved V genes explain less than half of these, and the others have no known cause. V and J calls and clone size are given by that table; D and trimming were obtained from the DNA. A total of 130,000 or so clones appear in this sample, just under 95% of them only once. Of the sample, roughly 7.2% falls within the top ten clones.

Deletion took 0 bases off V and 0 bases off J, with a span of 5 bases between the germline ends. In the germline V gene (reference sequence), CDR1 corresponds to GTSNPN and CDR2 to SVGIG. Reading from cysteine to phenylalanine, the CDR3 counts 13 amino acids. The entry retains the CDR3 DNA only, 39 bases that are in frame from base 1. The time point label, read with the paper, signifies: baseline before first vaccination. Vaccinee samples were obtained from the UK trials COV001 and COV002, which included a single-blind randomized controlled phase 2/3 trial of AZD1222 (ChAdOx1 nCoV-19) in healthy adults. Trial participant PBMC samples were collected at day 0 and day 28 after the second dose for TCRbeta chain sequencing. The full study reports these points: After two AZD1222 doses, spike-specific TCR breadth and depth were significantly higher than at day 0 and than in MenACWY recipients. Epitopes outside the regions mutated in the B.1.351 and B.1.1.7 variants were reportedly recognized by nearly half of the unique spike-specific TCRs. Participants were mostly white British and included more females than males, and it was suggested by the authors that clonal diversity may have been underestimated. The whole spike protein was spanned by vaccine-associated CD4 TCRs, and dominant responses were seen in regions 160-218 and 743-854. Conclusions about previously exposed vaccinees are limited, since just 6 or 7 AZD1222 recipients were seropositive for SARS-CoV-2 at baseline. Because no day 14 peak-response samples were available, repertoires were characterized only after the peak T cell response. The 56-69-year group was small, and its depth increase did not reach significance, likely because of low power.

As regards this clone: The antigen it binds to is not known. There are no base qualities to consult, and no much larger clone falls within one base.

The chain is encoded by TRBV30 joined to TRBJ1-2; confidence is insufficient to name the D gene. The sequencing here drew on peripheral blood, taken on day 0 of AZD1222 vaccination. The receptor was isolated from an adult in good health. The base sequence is TGTGCCTGGAGTGTAGAAGCTAACTATGGCTACACCTTC. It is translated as CAWSVEANYGYTF.